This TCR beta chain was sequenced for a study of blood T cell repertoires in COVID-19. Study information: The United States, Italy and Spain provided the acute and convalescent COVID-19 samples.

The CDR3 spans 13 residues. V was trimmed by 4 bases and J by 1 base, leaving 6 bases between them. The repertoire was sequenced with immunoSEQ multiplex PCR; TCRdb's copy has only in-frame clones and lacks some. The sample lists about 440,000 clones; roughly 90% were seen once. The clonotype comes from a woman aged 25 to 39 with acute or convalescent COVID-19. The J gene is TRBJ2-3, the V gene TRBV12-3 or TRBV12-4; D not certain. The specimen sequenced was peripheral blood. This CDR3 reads CASSSPGTDTQYF. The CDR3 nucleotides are TGTGCCAGCAGTTCTCCAGGCACAGATACGCAGTATTTT.